The 10 T cell receptor beta chains below were found in one sample sequenced in a study of T cell responses to AZD1222 COVID-19 vaccine. Measured with immunoSEQ multiplex PCR; TCRdb has only the in-frame clones, and not every one. The sample carries 78,000 or so clones, around 80% recorded once. Sequences were derived from peripheral blood, sampled 28 days after the second AZD1222 dose. The origin of the receptors is an adult who received the AZD1222 COVID-19 vaccine.

The CDR3 DNA sequence: TGTGCCAGCGTTGCCGACGGAATCACAGATACGCAGTATTTT. It specifies CASVADGITDTQYF. The chain has TRBV2 and TRBJ2-3; D gene ambiguous. The germline CDR1 and CDR2 sequences are SNHLY and FYNNEI. Trimming stripped 8 bases from V and 2 bases from J, with 14 bases between. CDR3 length: 14 residues.

This rearrangement joins TRBV7-8 to TRBJ2-1; 11 bases line up with TRBD2. The germline gives CDR1 SGHVS, CDR2 FQNEAQ. This CDR3 has 15 amino acids. V was clipped by 5 bases and J by 5 bases; unmatched bases: 5. The CDR3 DNA reads as TGTGCCAGCAGCCACACTAGCGGGGGTAACAATGAGCAGTTCTTC. It translates to CASSHTSGGNNEQFF.

The V and J genes are TRBV10-3 and TRBJ2-2; 11 positions agree with TRBD1. The CDR3 is made up of 16 amino acids. Trimming at V came to 11 bases and at J to 8 bases, leaving 16 bases not matched to a gene. Germline CDR1 and CDR2: ENHRY and SYGVKD. The CDR3, as DNA: TGTGCCGCAAAGTCCGGGACAGGGGGGCTGTATGGGGAGCTGTTTTTT. Translation: CAAKSGTGGLYGELFF.

Only a few counts were recorded for this clone. V gene TRBV7-9 combines with J gene TRBJ2-7; unclear D gene. V was trimmed by 4 bases and J by 2 bases, leaving 9 bases between them. Looked up from germline, CDR1 is SEHNR and CDR2 is FQNEAQ (reference sequence). The CDR3 length is 13 residues. The CDR3 here is CASSSGRAYEQYF. The CDR3 nucleotides are TGTGCCAGCAGCTCCGGACGGGCCTACGAGCAGTACTTC.

V usage is TRBV5-6 and J usage is TRBJ1-1, with D perhaps TRBD1 (5 bases). CDR1 is SGHDT, CDR2 YYEEEE, per germline. The CDR3 sequence is 15 residues long. Trimming left V 1 base short and J 0 bases short, with 10 bases between. In DNA, the CDR3 is TGTGCCAGCAGCTTGTATGGGGCGATGAACACTGAAGCTTTCTTT. Its translation: CASSLYGAMNTEAFF.

The chain combines TRBV18 with TRBJ2-7, with 8 bases fitting TRBD1. Germline V lookup: CDR1 KGHSH, CDR2 LQKENI. Unmatched junction bases numbered 11, after V lost 6 bases and J lost 4 bases. This CDR3 comprises 15 residues. The DNA for the CDR3 is TGTGCCAGCTCTCCCCAAACAGGGGGGAATTACGAGCAGTACTTC. This encodes CASSPQTGGNYEQYF.

The chain uses TRBV28 and TRBJ2-3; D is uncertain. Trimming shortened V by 5 bases and J by 2 bases, and 14 bases separated the two germline ends. The CDR3 has 15 residues. From germline, CDR1 is MDHEN and CDR2 SYDVKM. CDR3 DNA sequence: TGTGCCAGCAGTCCCCCGACCCGGGCCACAGATACGCAGTATTTT. This codes for CASSPPTRATDTQYF.

This chain connects TRBV19 to TRBJ1-1; 7 nucleotides line up with TRBD1. Unmatched junction bases numbered 8, after V lost 4 bases and J lost 0 bases. The CDR3 loop spans 16 amino acids. CDR1 is LNHDA and CDR2 is SQIVND in the germline V gene (reference sequence). DNA of the CDR3: TGTGCCAGTAGTACCAACCCGACAGGGATGAACACTGAAGCTTTCTTT. It translates to CASSTNPTGMNTEAFF. The entire variable domain, with the rest obtained from reference TRBV19 and TRBJ1-1, is as follows: DGGITQSPKYLFRKEGQNVTLSCEQNLNHDAMYWYRQDPGQGLRLIYYSQIVNDFQKGDIAEGYSVSREKKESFPLTVTSAQKNPTAFYLCASSTNPTGMNTEAFFGQGTRLTVV.

The rearrangement links TRBV4-2 to TRBJ1-4; D is perhaps TRBD1 (6 bases). Trimming left V 1 base short and J 4 bases short, with 10 bases between. The CDR3 spans 15 residues. Germline values: CDR1 LGHNA, CDR2 YNFKEQ. This CDR3 reads CASSQADRLNEKLFF. In nucleotides, the CDR3 is TGTGCCAGCAGCCAAGCCGACAGGCTTAATGAAAAACTGTTTTTT.

The J gene is TRBJ1-5, the V gene TRBV3-1 (or the pseudogene TRBV3-2); D may be TRBD1 (6 bases). Germline CDR1 reads LGHDT; CDR2 reads YNNKEL (reference sequence). V was pared by 0 bases and J by 4 bases, with 16 bases between. The CDR3 length is 17 residues. CDR3 residues: CASSQERSDSQNQPQHF. CDR3 nucleotides: TGTGCCAGCAGCCAAGAGAGGTCGGACAGTCAAAATCAGCCCCAGCATTTT.